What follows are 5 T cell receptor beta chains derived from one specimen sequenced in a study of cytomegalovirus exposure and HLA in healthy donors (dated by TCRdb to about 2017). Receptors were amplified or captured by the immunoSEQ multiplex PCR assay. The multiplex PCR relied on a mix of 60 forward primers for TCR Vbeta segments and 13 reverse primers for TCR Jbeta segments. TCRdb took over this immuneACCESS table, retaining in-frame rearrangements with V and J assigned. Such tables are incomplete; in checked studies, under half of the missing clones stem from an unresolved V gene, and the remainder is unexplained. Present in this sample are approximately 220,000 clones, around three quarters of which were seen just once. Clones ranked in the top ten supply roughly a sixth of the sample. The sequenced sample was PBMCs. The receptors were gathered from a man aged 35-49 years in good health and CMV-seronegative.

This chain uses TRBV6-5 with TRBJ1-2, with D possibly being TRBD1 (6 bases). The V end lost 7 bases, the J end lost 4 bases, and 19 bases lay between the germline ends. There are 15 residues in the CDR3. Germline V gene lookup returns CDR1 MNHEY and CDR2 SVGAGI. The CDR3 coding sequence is TGTGCCAGCAACCCCTCCCCAGGGGCTGCCTATGGCTACACCTTC. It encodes CASNPSPGAAYGYTF.

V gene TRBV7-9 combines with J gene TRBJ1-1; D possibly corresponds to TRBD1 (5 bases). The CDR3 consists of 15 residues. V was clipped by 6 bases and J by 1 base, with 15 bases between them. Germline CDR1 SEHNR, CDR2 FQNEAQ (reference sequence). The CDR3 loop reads CASRLVGEANTEAFF. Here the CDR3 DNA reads TGTGCCAGCAGACTAGTGGGGGAGGCGAACACTGAAGCTTTCTTT.

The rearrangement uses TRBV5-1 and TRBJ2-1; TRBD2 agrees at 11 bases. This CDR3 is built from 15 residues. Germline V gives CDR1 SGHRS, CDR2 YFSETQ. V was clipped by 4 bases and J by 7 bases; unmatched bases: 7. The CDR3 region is CASSVAGGPLNEQFF. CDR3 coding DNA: TGCGCCAGCAGCGTAGCGGGAGGGCCTCTGAATGAGCAGTTCTTC.

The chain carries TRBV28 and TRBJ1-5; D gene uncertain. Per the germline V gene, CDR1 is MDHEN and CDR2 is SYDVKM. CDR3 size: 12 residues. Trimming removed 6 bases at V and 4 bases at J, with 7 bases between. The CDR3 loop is CASRSMNQPQHF. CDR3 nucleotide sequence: TGTGCCAGCAGATCCATGAATCAGCCCCAGCATTTT.

CDR3 residues: CAWSVSGTDTQYF. Written as DNA, the CDR3 is TGTGCCTGGAGTGTAAGCGGCACAGATACGCAGTATTTT. The genes are TRBV30 and TRBJ2-3; D unresolved. V lost 0 bases, J lost 1 base, and 5 bases lay in between. CDR3 length: 13 residues. Germline lookup yields CDR1 GTSNPN and CDR2 SVGIG (reference sequence).